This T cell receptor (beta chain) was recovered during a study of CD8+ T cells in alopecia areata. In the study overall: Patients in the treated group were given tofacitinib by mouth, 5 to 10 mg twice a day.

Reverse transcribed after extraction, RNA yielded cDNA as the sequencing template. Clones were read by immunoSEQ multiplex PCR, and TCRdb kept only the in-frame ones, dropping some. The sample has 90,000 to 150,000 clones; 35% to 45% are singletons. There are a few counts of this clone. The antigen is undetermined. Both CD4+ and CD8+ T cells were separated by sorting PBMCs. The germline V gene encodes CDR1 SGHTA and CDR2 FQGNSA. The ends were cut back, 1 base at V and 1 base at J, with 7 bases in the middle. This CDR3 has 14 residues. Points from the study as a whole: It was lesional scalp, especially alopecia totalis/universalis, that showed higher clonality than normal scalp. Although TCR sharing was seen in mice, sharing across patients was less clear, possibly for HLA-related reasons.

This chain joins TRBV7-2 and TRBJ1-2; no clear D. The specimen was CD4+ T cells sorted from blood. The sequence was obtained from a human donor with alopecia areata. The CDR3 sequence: CASSLGGFNYGYTF. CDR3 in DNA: TGTGCCAGCAGCTTAGGCGGGTTTAACTATGGCTACACCTTC.